This passage covers 22 T cell receptor beta chains from one sample sequenced in a study of blood T cell repertoires in COVID-19. TCRdb's table, derived via immunoSEQ multiplex PCR, lists solely in-frame clones and lacks some. Among approximately 100,000 clones listed, roughly 88% were seen once. Sequencing input: peripheral blood. Every receptor here comes from a woman aged 60-75 years with acute or convalescent COVID-19.

The V and J genes are TRBV5-6 and TRBJ1-1, with D uncertain. The CDR3 loop spans 12 amino acids. Germline loops: CDR1 SGHDT, CDR2 YYEEEE. Deletions cut 0 bases from V and 6 bases from J, with 6 bases between. The CDR3 sequence: CASSLASAEAFF. The CDR3 coding sequence is TGTGCCAGCAGCTTGGCCAGTGCTGAAGCTTTCTTT.

The chain joins TRBV5-1 to TRBJ2-1; 16 nucleotides agree with TRBD2. CDR1 is SGHRS, CDR2 YFSETQ, per germline. The V segment lost 4 bases and the J segment 6 bases; nucleotides outside the gene matches: 4. The CDR3 runs 16 residues. For the CDR3, the DNA is TGCGCCAGCAGCACAGGGACTAGCGGGAGGGGCAATGAGCAGTTCTTC. The encoded protein is CASSTGTSGRGNEQFF.

The table lists this clone with a few counts. The V call is TRBV7-9, the J call TRBJ2-1, with 10 nucleotides matching TRBD2. J gave up 7 bases and V 5 bases, and 5 bases lay outside the gene matches. CDR1 is SEHNR, CDR2 FQNEAQ, per germline (reference sequence). The CDR3 length is 14 residues. This CDR3 reads CASSRGTSDNEQFF. CDR3 coding DNA: TGTGCCAGCAGCAGGGGGACTAGCGATAATGAGCAGTTCTTC.

The count of this clone is one. The chain carries TRBV6-5 and TRBJ1-1; perhaps TRBD1 as D (5 bases). Germline loops: CDR1 MNHEY, CDR2 SVGAGI. V dropped 7 bases and J dropped 1 base, with 13 bases sitting between them. There are 14 residues in the CDR3. The CDR3 loop is CASTRLQANTEAFF. The CDR3 nucleotides read TGTGCCAGCACTCGCCTACAGGCGAACACTGAAGCTTTCTTT.

The rearrangement uses TRBV19 and TRBJ1-2, with D perhaps matching TRBD1 (5 bases). CDR1 and CDR2 (germline): LNHDA, SQIVND (reference sequence). This CDR3 contains 15 residues. V lost 5 bases and J lost 4, with 17 bases in between. The CDR3 nucleotides are TGTGCCAGTAGTCCGGGCCAGGGTTCCTTCTATGGCTACACCTTC. Translated: CASSPGQGSFYGYTF.

This clone was seen a single time. The chain uses TRBV30 and TRBJ2-3; 7 bases agree with TRBD1. The length of the CDR3 is 16 residues. V lost 0 bases and J lost 6; bases outside the gene matches: 12. Germline V lookup: CDR1 GTSNPN, CDR2 SVGIG (reference sequence). The CDR3 coding sequence is TGTGCCTGGAGTGTACCAGTTAGGCAGGGGGACGATACGCAGTATTTT. Translated, it gives CAWSVPVRQGDDTQYF.

The V and J genes are TRBV27 and TRBJ2-1; the match to TRBD2 covers 13 bases. V was clipped by 5 bases and J by 6 bases; unmatched bases: 10. The CDR3 contains 17 residues. Germline-derived CDR1 and CDR2 are MNHEY and SMNVEV (reference sequence). DNA for the CDR3: TGTGCCAGCAGTCCCAGACTAGCGGGAGGCATGTTCAATGAGCAGTTCTTC. Amino acids: CASSPRLAGGMFNEQFF.

The rearrangement joins TRBV19 to TRBJ1-2; 10 nucleotides line up with TRBD1. Per germline, CDR1 LNHDA and CDR2 SQIVND (reference sequence). CDR3 length equals 15 residues. Trimming removed 5 bases from V and 7 bases from J; junction bases left unmatched: 10. As DNA, the CDR3 is TGTGCCAGTAGTCCTTTGACAGGGGGCGCATCTGGCTACACCTTC. This translates into CASSPLTGGASGYTF.

In DNA, the CDR3 is TGTGCTAGTGGTGCTAGCTGGGAAGAGACCCAGTACTTC. As protein: CASGASWEETQYF. This chain connects TRBV12-5 to TRBJ2-5, with a possible D match to TRBD2 (5 bases). Trimming stripped 5 bases from V and 3 bases from J, with 10 bases between. The CDR3 sequence is 13 residues long. The germline V gene has CDR1 LGHNT and CDR2 FRNRAP.

The chain is built from TRBV21-1 and TRBJ2-1; TRBD1 is the table's D call, not checked against the DNA. TRBV21-1 is assigned pseudogene status. The CDR3 length is 16 residues. The CDR3 here is CATTARRQGWGNEQFF. The CDR3 coding sequence is TGTGCCACCACGGCTCGTCGACAGGGATGGGGCAATGAGCAGTTCTTC.

This clone is a singleton in its sample. The chain couples TRBV10-3 to TRBJ2-7; D might be TRBD1 (5 bases). Per germline, CDR1 ENHRY and CDR2 SYGVKD. Trimming took 10 bases from V and 6 from J, leaving 16 bases between them. This CDR3 region has 12 residues. CDR3 protein: CATQDSLGEQYV. The CDR3, as DNA: TGTGCCACCCAAGACAGTCTTGGCGAGCAGTACGTC.

The V call is TRBV7-2, the J call TRBJ1-2; no clear D. This CDR3 spans 14 amino acids. Trimming shortened V by 1 base and J by 4 bases, and 10 bases separated the two germline ends. Germline assignment: CDR1 SGHTA and CDR2 FQGNSA. Written as DNA, the CDR3 is TGTGCCAGCAGCTTAGGGATAACGGGCTATGGCTACACCTTC. It encodes CASSLGITGYGYTF.

The chain recombines TRBV5-6 with TRBJ1-1, with D possibly being TRBD1 (5 bases). This CDR3 has 15 amino acids. V was pared by 5 bases and J by 11 bases, with 25 bases between. The germline gives CDR1 SGHDT, CDR2 YYEEEE. This CDR3 is CASSPPGTGSRGAFF. CDR3 nucleotides: TGTGCCAGCAGTCCCCCGGGTACGGGAAGCCGGGGGGCTTTCTTT.

The chain employs TRBV18 and TRBJ1-2; 9 nucleotides match TRBD1. V lost 4 bases to trimming and J lost 0 bases; unmatched junction nucleotides: 0. Germline CDR1 and CDR2: KGHSH and LQKENI. This CDR3 is 14 amino acids long. The CDR3 loop reads CASSRQGANYGYTF. The CDR3 nucleotides are TGTGCCAGCTCACGACAGGGGGCTAACTATGGCTACACCTTC.

The chain links TRBV7-9 to TRBJ1-2; D may be TRBD1 (5 bases). CDR3 length equals 14 residues. Germline assignment: CDR1 SEHNR and CDR2 FQNEAQ (reference sequence). V dropped 1 base and J dropped 5 bases, with 11 bases sitting between them. CDR3 protein: CASSLGRDFYGYTF. The CDR3 DNA reads as TGTGCCAGCAGCTTAGGCAGGGATTTTTATGGCTACACCTTC.

The table lists this clone with a count of one. This chain joins TRBV2 and TRBJ1-2; D ambiguous. Germline loops: CDR1 SNHLY, CDR2 FYNNEI. V was clipped by 6 bases and J by 3 bases, with 14 bases between them. The CDR3 totals 14 residues. CDR3 nucleotides: TGTGCCAGCAGGGAGATGGAGGTCGACTATGGCTACACCTTC. Its translation is CASREMEVDYGYTF.

The chain couples TRBV7-3 to TRBJ2-1; 7 bases map to TRBD2. J gave up 7 bases and V 2 bases, and 2 bases lay outside the gene matches. The germline V gene has CDR1 SGHTA and CDR2 FQGTGA. CDR3 length equals 13 residues. This CDR3 reads CASSLGTINEQFF. CDR3 sequence (DNA): TGTGCCAGCAGCTTAGGGACTATAAATGAGCAGTTCTTC.

This chain connects TRBV30 to TRBJ2-2, with TRBD1 as a possible D gene (5 bases). The germline V gene encodes CDR1 GTSNPN and CDR2 SVGIG (reference sequence). V was pared by 3 bases and J by 7 bases, with 9 bases between. This CDR3 is 12 amino acids long. In nucleotides, the CDR3 is TGTGCCTGGAGAGGGGCCTACGGGGAGCTGTTTTTT. Translated: CAWRGAYGELFF.

This chain connects TRBV3-1 (or the pseudogene TRBV3-2) to TRBJ2-1, with 11 positions matching TRBD2. CDR3 size: 17 residues. The J segment lost 3 bases and the V segment lost 3 bases, leaving 7 bases of the junction unmatched. CDR1 is LGHDT, CDR2 YNNKEL, per germline (reference sequence). The CDR3: CASSHPPGLAVYNEQFF. CDR3 sequence (DNA): TGTGCCAGCAGCCACCCGCCGGGACTAGCGGTCTACAATGAGCAGTTCTTC.

This chain joins TRBV6-5 and TRBJ2-1; 7 bases fit TRBD2. Trimming at V came to 5 bases and at J to 3 bases, leaving 7 bases not matched to a gene. CDR3 length equals 15 residues. Per the germline V gene, CDR1 is MNHEY and CDR2 is SVGAGI. Written as DNA, the CDR3 is TGTGCCAGCAGTCGGGCGGGGGATTTCTACAATGAGCAGTTCTTC. Its protein product is CASSRAGDFYNEQFF.

The chain recombines TRBV7-9 with TRBJ2-3, with 10 bases matching TRBD2. The CDR3 consists of 15 residues. After removal of 0 bases from V and 7 bases from J, the junction contained 4 bases not matched to a gene. Germline V lookup: CDR1 SEHNR, CDR2 FQNEAQ (reference sequence). CDR3 residues: CASSLAAGGPNTQYF. CDR3 nucleotides: TGTGCCAGCAGCTTAGCAGCGGGAGGGCCAAATACGCAGTATTTT.

This chain joins TRBV6-5 and TRBJ1-1; perhaps TRBD1 as D (6 bases). V gave up 0 bases and J gave up 4 bases, with 9 bases separating them. The CDR3 loop spans 14 amino acids. Germline V gives CDR1 MNHEY, CDR2 SVGAGI. CDR3 bases: TGTGCCAGCAGTTACTCGGTACAGGGCACTGAAGCTTTCTTT. Amino acids: CASSYSVQGTEAFF.